A single sample gave rise to the 30 T cell receptor beta chains below, sequenced in a study. TCRdb called the 5' RACE reads again in MiXCR, with one record for every CDR3 protein. The profile covers tens of thousands of distinct CDR3 sequences, with roughly a quarter appearing a single time and approximately 3.3% taken by the ten largest. Material for sequencing was tumor-infiltrating naive CD4+ T cells sorted from the breast tumor. Subset reported: naive CD4+ T cells, CD4+CD45RA+CD25-. These receptors came from a female donor with breast cancer.

The V call is TRBV18, the J call TRBJ2-7; tentative D call: TRBD2 (5 bases). Trimming pared 0 bases from V and 7 bases from J, leaving 16 bases between. CDR1 and CDR2 (germline): KGHSH, LQKENI. CDR3 length equals 15 residues. The CDR3 region has the DNA TGTGCCAGCTCACCACCCTCCGTTTACCCGGGGGAGCAGTACTTC. It is translated as CASSPPSVYPGEQYF.

Only a few counts were recorded for this clonotype. A clone one base away is much larger, so this may be a read error. V usage is TRBV20-1 and J usage is TRBJ1-6; TRBD1 is a possible D gene (6 bases). This CDR3 spans 15 amino acids. Trimming took off 0 bases at V and 6 bases at J, with 12 bases between the two ends. Germline CDR1 reads DFQATT; CDR2 reads SNEGSKA (reference sequence). The CDR3 DNA is TGCAGTGCTAGAGATCGGCAGGGGTTTAATTCACCCCTCCACTTT. This sequence encodes CSARDRQGFNSPLHF.

This clonotype was counted many times. This rearrangement joins TRBV5-6 to TRBJ2-7, with TRBD1 matching over 8 bases. Germline V gene sequence: CDR1 SGHDT, CDR2 YYEEEE. The CDR3 loop spans 16 amino acids. The ends lost 7 bases at V and 4 bases at J; junction bases unmatched: 16. The CDR3 is CASLTNHAGGLYEQYF. CDR3 coding DNA: TGTGCCAGCCTGACGAACCACGCAGGGGGCTTATACGAGCAGTACTTC.

This clonotype was counted at least ten times. This chain uses TRBV4-2 with TRBJ2-7; D is perhaps TRBD2 (5 bases). Germline V lookup: CDR1 LGHNA, CDR2 YNFKEQ. The V end lost 4 bases, the J end lost 0 bases, and 7 bases lay between the germline ends. CDR3 size: 13 residues. Written as DNA, the CDR3 is TGTGCCAGCAGCCGCACTAGCTCCTACGAGCAGTACTTC. Encoded protein: CASSRTSSYEQYF.

A note on this clonotype: The junction differs from germline at one of its ends, possibly a read error. The chain combines TRBV6-5 with TRBJ1-2; 7 bases are a match to TRBD1. The CDR3 has 14 residues. Per germline, CDR1 MNHEY and CDR2 SVGAGI. CDR3 sequence: CASSLRRDSYGYAF. The CDR3 coding sequence is TGTGCCAGCAGCCTCCGTCGGGACAGCTATGGCTACGCCTTC.

This clonotype has a handful of counts. The V gene is TRBV24-1, the J gene TRBJ2-1; D is unresolved. Per germline, CDR1 KGHDR and CDR2 SFDVKD. V shed 4 bases and J shed 6 bases, with 12 bases lying between them. The CDR3 is 14 amino acids. In nucleotides, the CDR3 is TGTGCCACCAGTGACCCGTTGACTCCCAATGAGCAGTTCTTC. This encodes CATSDPLTPNEQFF.

This chain connects TRBV20-1 to TRBJ1-1; D unclear. Germline V gene data show CDR1 as DFQATT and CDR2 as SNEGSKA (reference sequence). V was cut by 0 bases and J by 5 bases, with 10 bases left in between. The CDR3 runs 13 residues. Here the CDR3 DNA reads TGCAGTGCTAGAGATCCCTTTCGAACTGAAGCTTTCTTT. Translating it yields CSARDPFRTEAFF.

With respect to this clonotype: At one boundary the junction diverges from the germline segment, which might be a read error. V is TRBV5-6 and J is TRBJ2-1, with no clear D. Germline values: CDR1 SGHDT, CDR2 YYEEEE. This CDR3 contains 11 residues. As DNA, the CDR3 is TGTGCCGGCAGCTTCACGACAGAGCAGTTCTTC. Protein product: CAGSFTTEQFF.

As for this clonotype: The junction departs from the called germline gene at one end, perhaps through a read error. This chain links TRBV7-7 with TRBJ2-7; 7 bases match TRBD1. The CDR3 contains 13 residues. Germline V lookup: CDR1 SSHAT, CDR2 FNYEAQ (reference sequence). The CDR3 protein is CASSLDRADEQYF. DNA for the CDR3: TGTGCTAGCAGCTTAGACAGGGCCGACGAGCAGTACTTC.

The chain combines TRBV4-2 with TRBJ2-7; the match to TRBD1 covers 8 bases. J gave up 2 bases and V 3 bases, and 3 bases lay outside the gene matches. The germline gives CDR1 LGHNA, CDR2 YNFKEQ. This CDR3 comprises 14 residues. CDR3 in amino acids: CASSHPDRAYEQYF. CDR3 nucleotide sequence: TGTGCCAGCAGCCACCCGGACAGGGCCTACGAGCAGTACTTC.

As to this clonotype: Because the CDR3 is missing its conserved closing phenylalanine or tryptophan, this is likely a read error. The CDR3: CAWRKTSGSWAYNEQFL. CDR3 coding DNA: TGTGCCTGGAGGAAGACTAGCGGGAGTTGGGCCTACAATGAGCAGTTCCTC. The gene calls are TRBV30 and TRBJ2-1, with 12 bases identical to TRBD2. The V and J ends lost 3 bases and 2 bases, in that order; junction bases with no gene match: 8. Germline V gives CDR1 GTSNPN, CDR2 SVGIG (reference sequence). The CDR3 sequence is 17 residues long.

Concerning this clonotype: At one end the junction does not follow the germline gene, possibly because of a read error. The rearrangement links TRBV7-3 to TRBJ2-5; 7 nucleotides line up with TRBD1. The CDR3 is made up of 16 amino acids. Germline loops: CDR1 SGHTA, CDR2 FQGTGA. The CDR3 DNA reads TGTGCCAGCAACTTAACAGGTCGACAGGGAAGAGAGACCCAGTACTTC. It yields the protein CASNLTGRQGRETQYF.

This chain uses TRBV7-2 with TRBJ2-3; 8 bases fit TRBD2. The CDR3 spans 16 residues. The junction had 8 bases not matched to a gene; V was cut back by 1 base and J by 5 bases. The germline V gene encodes CDR1 SGHTA and CDR2 FQGNSA. DNA for the CDR3: TGTGCCAGCAGCTTAGAGAATCGGGGGGGCCTAGATACGCAGTATTTT. It specifies CASSLENRGGLDTQYF.

The sample holds many counts of this clonotype. The V and J genes are TRBV10-3 and TRBJ2-7; TRBD1 matches 7 bases. V trimming: 6 bases; J trimming: 7 bases; junction bases outside the gene matches: 3. The germline V gene has CDR1 ENHRY and CDR2 SYGVKD. This CDR3 comprises 11 residues. The CDR3 DNA is TGTGCCATCAGAGAGACAGGGGAGCAGTACTTC. It is translated as CAIRETGEQYF.

Worth noting for this clonotype: One end of the junction varies from germline; a read error may be responsible. The chain links TRBV5-4 to TRBJ2-7; D gene uncertain. The CDR3 spans 15 residues. Germline assignment: CDR1 SGHNT and CDR2 YYREEE (reference sequence). The CDR3 region is CASSLEARSSYEKYF. The CDR3 DNA follows: TGTGCCAGCAGCTTGGAGGCGCGGAGCTCCTACGAGAAGTACTTC.

J is TRBJ2-4 and V is TRBV5-1; possibly TRBD1 for D (6 bases). The CDR3 covers 13 residues. The germline V gene encodes CDR1 SGHRS and CDR2 YFSETQ. With 0 bases removed from V and 7 bases from J, the gap between germline ends came to 8 bases. CDR3 loop: CASSLGQGNIQYF. In DNA form, the CDR3 reads TGCGCCAGCAGCTTGGGGCAGGGGAACATTCAGTACTTC.

This clonotype was counted between two and nine times. The chain couples TRBV7-9 to TRBJ2-7; perhaps D is TRBD1 or TRBD2 (6 bases each). Germline lookup yields CDR1 SEHNR and CDR2 FQNEAQ (reference sequence). CDR3 size: 14 residues. V was trimmed by 5 bases and J by 5 bases, leaving 16 bases between them. CDR3 nucleotides: TGTGCCAGCAGCCCCTCGGGGGCCCAACACGAGCAGTACTTC. Translating it yields CASSPSGAQHEQYF.

In this sample, this clonotype turned up many times. The rearrangement links TRBV18 to TRBJ2-2; the D is unclear. The CDR3 runs 11 residues. The V end was cut by 2 bases, the J end by 9 bases, with 4 bases between. Germline CDR1 is KGHSH and CDR2 is LQKENI. The CDR3 region is CASSPTRELFF. In DNA form, the CDR3 reads TGTGCCAGCTCACCAACCCGGGAGCTGTTTTTT.

The J gene is TRBJ2-1, the V gene TRBV20-1; TRBD2 aligns across 9 bases. Germline V gene data show CDR1 as DFQATT and CDR2 as SNEGSKA (reference sequence). V lost 1 base, J lost 5 bases, and 6 bases stayed unmatched. The CDR3 has 15 residues. CDR3 protein: CSARVGAGGHNEQFF. The CDR3 coding sequence is TGCAGTGCTAGAGTTGGAGCGGGAGGCCACAATGAGCAGTTCTTC.

The table lists this clonotype with a few counts. The gene calls are TRBV7-2 and TRBJ1-1; D is undetermined. The CDR3 length is 13 residues. From germline, CDR1 is SGHTA and CDR2 FQGNSA. The ends were cut back, 2 bases at V and 0 bases at J, with 4 bases in the middle. In DNA, the CDR3 is TGTGCCAGCAGCTTAATTCTGAACACTGAAGCTTTCTTT. Translation: CASSLILNTEAFF.

This chain joins TRBV29-1 and TRBJ2-3, with D possibly being TRBD2 (7 bases). Germline V CDR1 and CDR2: SQVTM, ANQGSEA. Deletions cut 4 bases from V and 5 bases from J, with 13 bases between. The CDR3 has 13 amino acids. The CDR3, as DNA: TGCAGCGTTGGGGGGGGCTTTGAAGATACGCAGTATTTT. Its protein product is CSVGGGFEDTQYF.

The chain employs TRBV5-1 and TRBJ2-7, with 10 nucleotides matching TRBD1. Germline-derived CDR1 and CDR2 are SGHRS and YFSETQ. V lost 4 bases to trimming and J lost 2 bases; unmatched junction nucleotides: 3. This CDR3 region has 14 residues. For the CDR3, the DNA is TGCGCCAGCAGCCTAGACAGGGGGCCCTACGAGCAGTACTTC. It yields the protein CASSLDRGPYEQYF.

This clonotype was recorded a few times. This chain joins TRBV5-1 and TRBJ1-1; D may be TRBD1 (5 bases). The ends were cut back, 3 bases at V and 4 bases at J, with 13 bases in the middle. From germline, CDR1 is SGHRS and CDR2 YFSETQ. This CDR3 contains 14 residues. This CDR3 is CASSSTPGTTEAFF. DNA of the CDR3: TGCGCCAGCAGCTCCACCCCAGGGACCACTGAAGCTTTCTTT.

This clonotype was detected a few times. The chain carries TRBV5-6 and TRBJ2-3, with 7 bases that match TRBD2. With 3 bases clipped from V and 6 bases from J, the junction kept 13 bases outside the gene matches. CDR3 size: 16 residues. Germline CDR1 is SGHDT and CDR2 is YYEEEE. The CDR3 DNA is TGTGCCAGCAGCTCCCCCTCTAGCGGTTTTGGGGATACGCAGTATTTT. This translates into CASSSPSSGFGDTQYF.

The chain employs TRBV5-1 and TRBJ1-2; 8 bases fit TRBD1. Germline lookup yields CDR1 SGHRS and CDR2 YFSETQ. The CDR3 runs 15 residues. Unmatched junction bases numbered 12, after V lost 3 bases and J lost 8 bases. CDR3 amino acids: CASSSGGQERDGYTF. CDR3 coding DNA: TGCGCCAGCAGCTCCGGGGGACAGGAAAGGGACGGCTACACCTTC. Full variable domain (rest looked up from reference TRBV5-1 and TRBJ1-2): KAGVTQTPRYLIKTRGQQVTLSCSPISGHRSVSWYQQTPGQGLQFLFEYFSETQRNKGNFPGRFSGRQFSNSRSEMNVSTLELGDSALYLCASSSGGQERDGYTFGSGTRLTVV.

This clonotype has just a few counts. The chain combines TRBV12-3 or TRBV12-4 with TRBJ2-2; D ambiguous. The CDR3 covers 14 residues. The ends were cut back, 1 base at V and 4 bases at J, with 7 bases in the middle. CDR3 loop: CASSLGLTTGELFF. The CDR3 coding sequence is TGTGCCAGCAGTTTAGGTCTAACCACCGGGGAGCTGTTTTTT.

About this clonotype: A much bigger clone sits one base away, suggesting this may be a read error. The chain recombines TRBV29-1 with TRBJ1-1, with D perhaps TRBD1 (5 bases). The CDR3 consists of 12 residues. Germline V gene data show CDR1 as SQVTM and CDR2 as ANQGSEA. CDR3 sequence (DNA): TGCAGCGCCTGGACACAGAACACTGAAACTTTCTTT. This encodes CSAWTQNTETFF.

The chain uses TRBV20-1 and TRBJ2-1; D is perhaps TRBD2 (5 bases). This CDR3 has 13 residues. Germline-derived CDR1 and CDR2 are DFQATT and SNEGSKA (reference sequence). V was pared by 5 bases and J by 8 bases, with 16 bases between. The CDR3 protein is CSASPHRGDEQFF. CDR3 DNA: TGCAGTGCTTCCCCTCACCGGGGTGATGAGCAGTTCTTC.

The rearrangement joins TRBV3-1 to TRBJ1-2; 9 bases line up with TRBD1. The ends lost 4 bases at V and 0 bases at J; junction bases unmatched: 12. The germline V gene has CDR1 LGHDT and CDR2 YNNKEL (reference sequence). CDR3 size: 18 residues. The CDR3: CASSPSRDRVWANYGYTF. The CDR3 DNA is TGTGCCAGCAGCCCCTCCCGGGACAGGGTTTGGGCTAACTATGGCTACACCTTC.

This clonotype was picked up a small number of times. V is TRBV12-3 or TRBV12-4 and J is TRBJ2-7; D remains unclear. V lost 7 bases to trimming and J lost 2 bases, with 12 bases between them. This CDR3 is 13 amino acids long. DNA of the CDR3: TGTGCCAGCACTTTGACTGGAGCCTACGAGCAGTACTTC. This encodes CASTLTGAYEQYF.